This TCR beta chain stems from a study of blood T cell repertoires in COVID-19. Study in general: From the United States, Italy and Spain came samples of acute and convalescent COVID-19. PBMCs, B-cell-depleted T cells, or T cells provided the cDNA or gDNA that made up the material.

Trimming cost V 0 bases and J 0 bases, with 7 bases left between them. The germline gives CDR1 SGHRS, CDR2 YFSETQ. The CDR3 runs to 14 residues. Original processing methods: Quantification of nucleated cells was approximated via reference gene primer amplification. TCRdb keeps only in-frame clones here, not all; method: immunoSEQ multiplex PCR. The V and J calls and clone size are taken from that table; D and trimming were inferred from the DNA. The repertoire includes around 80,000 clones, 75% to 90% of them detected once, and approximately 0.59% sits in the top ten. The sequenced sample consisted of peripheral blood. The genes are TRBV5-1 and TRBJ2-7; D unresolved. This TCR was sampled from a man between 60 and 70 years old with acute or convalescent COVID-19. The CDR3 spells CASSLVAGSYEQYF. CDR3 coding DNA: TGCGCCAGCAGCTTGGTGGCAGGCTCCTACGAGCAGTACTTC.